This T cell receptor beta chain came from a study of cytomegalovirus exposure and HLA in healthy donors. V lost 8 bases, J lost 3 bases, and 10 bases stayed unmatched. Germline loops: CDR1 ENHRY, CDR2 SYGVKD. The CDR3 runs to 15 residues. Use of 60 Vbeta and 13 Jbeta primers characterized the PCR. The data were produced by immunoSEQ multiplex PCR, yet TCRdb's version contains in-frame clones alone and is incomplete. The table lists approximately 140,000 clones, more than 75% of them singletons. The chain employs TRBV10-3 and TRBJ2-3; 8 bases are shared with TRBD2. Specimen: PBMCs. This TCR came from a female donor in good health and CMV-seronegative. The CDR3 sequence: CAIGPLADSTDTQYF. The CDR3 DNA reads TGTGCCATCGGACCACTAGCGGATTCGACAGATACGCAGTATTTT.